A selection of T cell receptor beta chains follows, all from one sample in a study of brain T cells in children with intractable seizures. Assay: immunoSEQ multiplex PCR; the TCRdb copy retains only in-frame clones and omits some. The sample lists around 38,000 clones, about 93% occurring once. The specimen was peripheral blood, collected at surgery. These receptors all come from a girl under 10 years old with tuberous sclerosis and intractable seizures. The CDR3 runs from the conserved cysteine through the conserved F or W. D genes are given only for firm matches. The size entry is marked missing in some rows and otherwise reads once, few, many or a size class.

d_call j_call clone_size v_call cdr3_nt cdr3_aa
NA TRBJ1-6 once TRBV2 TGTGCCAGCAGGCTCCGACAGGAGCATAATTCACCCCTCCACTTT CASRLRQEHNSPLHF
NA TRBJ1-4 NA TRBV5-1 TGCGCCAGCAGCTTGCTTACAGCAACTAATGAAAAACTGTTTTTT CASSLLTATNEKLFF
NA TRBJ2-1 NA TRBV9 TGTGCCAGCAGCCATGGGGGGCAGGGGGGCAATGAGCAGTTCTTC CASSHGGQGGNEQFF
NA TRBJ1-1 NA TRBV12-3/TRBV12-4 TGTGCCAGCAAACTCCTCCAGGGAACTGAAGCTTTCTTT CASKLLQGTEAFF
TRBD1 TRBJ1-4 NA TRBV9 TGTGCCAGCCATCCGAGGACAGGTGGTGAAAAACTGTTTTTT CASHPRTGGEKLFF
NA TRBJ2-7 NA TRBV24-1 TGTGCCACCCGGACTCCGACCTACGAGCAGTACTTC CATRTPTYEQYF
TRBD1 TRBJ1-2 NA TRBV5-4 TGTGCCAGCAGCTCGTACAGGGGGGAGGGGACTATCGGCTACACCTTC CASSSYRGEGTIGYTF
TRBD1 TRBJ1-1 NA TRBV6-5 TGTGCCAGCAGTTCCAACCGACAGGGGAAAGCTTTCTTT CASSSNRQGKAFF
NA TRBJ1-2 NA TRBV24-1 TGTGCCACCAGTGAACAGTTTAACTATGGCTACACCTTC CATSEQFNYGYTF
NA TRBJ1-1 NA TRBV4-1 TGCGCCAGCAGCCAAGGACCGCTAAACACTGAAGCTTTCTTT CASSQGPLNTEAFF
TRBD1 TRBJ2-5 NA TRBV18 TGTGCCAGCTCACCGGTGTGGACAGGGGGCCAAGAGACCCAGTACTTC CASSPVWTGGQETQYF
TRBD1 TRBJ2-1 NA TRBV10-3 TGTGCCATCAGTGGGACAGGGGGCAATGAGCAGTTCTTC CAISGTGGNEQFF
NA TRBJ1-5 NA TRBV6-1 TGTGCCAGCAGTGAAGCGTTGCCCAACTTGGGGCCGACCTTCATGGATCAGCCCCAGCATTTT CASSEALPNLGPTFMDQPQHF
NA TRBJ2-5 NA TRBV29-1 TGCAGCGCTCCAGTCGGGGGTGAGACCCAGTACTTC CSAPVGGETQYF
TRBD1 TRBJ1-2 NA TRBV27 TGTGCCAGCAGTCCCCAGACAGGGAACTATGGCTACACCTTC CASSPQTGNYGYTF
NA TRBJ2-7 NA TRBV6-5 TGTGCCACTTCAGGGACGTTACTCTACGAGCAGTACTTC CATSGTLLYEQYF
TRBD1 TRBJ1-3 NA TRBV3-1/TRBV3-2 TGTGCCAGCAGCCAAGAGGCAGGGGGCGCCTCTGGAAACACCATATATTTT CASSQEAGGASGNTIYF
NA TRBJ2-5 NA TRBV3-1/TRBV3-2 TGTGCCAGCAGCCAACCAAAGCTGTACCAAGAGACCCAGTACTTC CASSQPKLYQETQYF
NA TRBJ2-7 NA TRBV28 TGTGCCAGCAGTACCTCGCCATTCCACGAGCAGTACTTC CASSTSPFHEQYF
NA TRBJ2-5 NA TRBV6-5 TGTGCCAGCAGTTACTCGACGTATTCGGAGACCCAGTACTTC CASSYSTYSETQYF
NA TRBJ1-2 NA TRBV4-1 TGCGCCAGCAGCCAAGATCGGGCTAACTATGGCTACACCTTC CASSQDRANYGYTF
TRBD1 TRBJ2-7 NA TRBV5-8 TGTGCCAGCAGCCAGACAGGGGACGAGCAGTACTTC CASSQTGDEQYF
NA TRBJ2-5 NA TRBV11-2 TGTGCCAGCAGCTTCGGCACCAGGGAAGAGACCCAGTACTTC CASSFGTREETQYF
NA TRBJ2-2 once TRBV25-1 TGTGCCAGCAGTGCCCAACCAAGCACCGGGGAGCTGTTTTTT CASSAQPSTGELFF
NA TRBJ2-3 NA TRBV5-8 TGTGCCAGCACCGTTAGGGGGGCAGATACGCAGTATTTT CASTVRGADTQYF
NA TRBJ1-4 NA TRBV3-1/TRBV3-2 TGTGCCAGCAGCCAAGGAGGGCGAACTAATGAAAAACTGTTTTTT CASSQGGRTNEKLFF
NA TRBJ2-2 few TRBV7-2 TGTGCCAGCAGCTTAGCGCTAAAGGGCACCGGGGAGCTGTTTTTT CASSLALKGTGELFF
NA TRBJ2-5 NA TRBV14 TGTGCCAGCAGCCAAGGGGACTTTCCAGAGACCCAGTACTTC CASSQGDFPETQYF
TRBD2 TRBJ2-3 NA TRBV5-1 TGCGCCAGCAGCCGGGAGGGAAGCACAGATACGCAGTATTTT CASSREGSTDTQYF
NA TRBJ1-3 NA TRBV7-2 TGTGCCAGCAGCTGGGGTTTTGTTAAAAGCTCTGGAAACACCATATATTTT CASSWGFVKSSGNTIYF
TRBD2 TRBJ2-5 NA TRBV4-1 TGCGCCAGCAGCTCCCGTGGGGGGGGGCAAGAGACCCAGTACTTC CASSSRGGGQETQYF
NA TRBJ2-5 NA TRBV3-1/TRBV3-2 TGTGCCAGCACCCCAAGAGATTGGGAGACCCAGTACTTC CASTPRDWETQYF